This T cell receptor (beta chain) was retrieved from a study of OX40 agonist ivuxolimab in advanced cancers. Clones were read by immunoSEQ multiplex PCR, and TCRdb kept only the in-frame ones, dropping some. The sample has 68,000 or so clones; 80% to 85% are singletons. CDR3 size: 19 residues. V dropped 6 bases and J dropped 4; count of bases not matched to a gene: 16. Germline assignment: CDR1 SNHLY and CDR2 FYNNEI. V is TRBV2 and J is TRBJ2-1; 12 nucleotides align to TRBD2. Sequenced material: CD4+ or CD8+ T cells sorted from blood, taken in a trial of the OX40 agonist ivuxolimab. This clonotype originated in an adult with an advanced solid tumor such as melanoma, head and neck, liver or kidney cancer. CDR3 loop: CASRRAGLAGGPGYNEQFF. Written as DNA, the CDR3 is TGTGCCAGCAGGAGAGCTGGGCTAGCGGGGGGGCCAGGGTACAATGAGCAGTTCTTC. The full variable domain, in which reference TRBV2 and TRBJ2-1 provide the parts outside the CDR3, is EPEVTQTPSHQVTQMGQEVILRCVPISNHLYFYWYRQILGQKVEFLVSFYNNEISEKSEIFDDQFSVERPDGSNFTLKIRSTKLEDSAMYFCASRRAGLAGGPGYNEQFFGPGTRLTVL.